The following is a TCR beta chain sequence with its context. The data were taken from a study of patients and donors after allogeneic stem cell transplantation. Each CDR3 protein gets one entry after TCRdb re-called the RT-PCR reads with MiXCR. The sample has 400,000 to 500,000 distinct CDR3 sequences, 16% seen once; the top ten hold less than 8.5%. The CDR3 runs to 14 residues. In germline, CDR1 is ENHRY, CDR2 SYGVKD. V lost 6 bases and J lost 2, with 13 bases in between. The sequenced sample was blood, either unsorted or a sorted T cell fraction (not recorded which). The clonotype comes from a human donor who was either an allogeneic HSCT recipient or a stem cell or donor lymphocyte infusion donor (not recorded which). It is not recorded whose cells these are; they may come from a transplant donor. This chain links TRBV10-3 with TRBJ1-1; no reliable D call. Here the CDR3 reads CAISMDGSNTEAFF. The CDR3 DNA sequence: TGTGCCATCAGCATGGACGGCTCTAACACTGAAGCTTTCTTT.